This TCR beta chain derives from a study of T cells in tuberculosis. At the level of the study: CD1B tetramers identified T cells specific for mycobacterial lipid GMM.

The time point: new active TB diagnosis, blood taken before or within 7 days of starting treatment. Sequencing was performed with immunoSEQ multiplex PCR; in TCRdb, only in-frame clones are kept and a portion is missing. Counted here are tens of thousands of clones, approximately 86% occurring once; the ten biggest clones make up 14% to 15%. Trimming removed 4 bases from V and 11 bases from J; junction bases left unmatched: 8. The CDR3 runs to 13 residues. The germline CDR1 and CDR2 sequences are WNHNN and SYGVQD (reference sequence). The sequencing here drew on PBMCs, taken at tuberculosis diagnosis. This receptor was identified in an adult with tuberculosis. The genes are TRBV10-1 and TRBJ1-5, with 7 bases identical to TRBD1. In DNA form, the CDR3 reads TGCGCCAGCAGTGGTTCAACACAGGGGACCCAGCATTTT. This encodes CASSGSTQGTQHF.